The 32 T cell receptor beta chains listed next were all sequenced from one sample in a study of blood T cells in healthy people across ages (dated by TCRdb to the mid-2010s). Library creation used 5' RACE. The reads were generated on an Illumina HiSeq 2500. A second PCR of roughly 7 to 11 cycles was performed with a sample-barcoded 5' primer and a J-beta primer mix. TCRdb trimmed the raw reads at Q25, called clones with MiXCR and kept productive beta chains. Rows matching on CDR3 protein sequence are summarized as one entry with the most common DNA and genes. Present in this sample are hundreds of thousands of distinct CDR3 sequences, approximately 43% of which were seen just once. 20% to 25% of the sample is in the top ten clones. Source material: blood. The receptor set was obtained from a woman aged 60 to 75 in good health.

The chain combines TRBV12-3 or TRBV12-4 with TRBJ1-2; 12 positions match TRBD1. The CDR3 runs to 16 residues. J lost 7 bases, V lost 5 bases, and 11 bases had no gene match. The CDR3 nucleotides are TGTGCCAGCAGTCTCTCCGGGACAGGGGGCGCCGGTGGCTACACCTTC. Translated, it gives CASSLSGTGGAGGYTF.

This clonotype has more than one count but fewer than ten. The DNA of the CDR3 is TGTGCCATCAGTGAGTCGTTATTCGATGAGCAGTTCTTC. Amino acids: CAISESLFDEQFF. The rearrangement uses TRBV10-3 and TRBJ2-1; unclear D gene. CDR3 length equals 13 residues. The germline V gene has CDR1 ENHRY and CDR2 SYGVKD. V shed 0 bases and J shed 8 bases, with 8 bases lying between them.

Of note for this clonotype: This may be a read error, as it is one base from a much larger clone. In nucleotides, the CDR3 is TGTGCCAACAGCGCGAATACAGGGGGCTACGGCTATGGCTACACCTTC. It specifies CANSANTGGYGYGYTF. The chain is built from TRBV3-1 and TRBJ1-2; TRBD1 matches at 9 bases. The CDR3 is 16 amino acids. Germline CDR1 and CDR2: LGHDT and YNNKEL (reference sequence). Full variable domain (rest looked up from reference TRBV3-1 and TRBJ1-2): DTAVSQTPKYLVTQMGNDKSIKCEQNLGHDTMYWYKQDSKKFLKIMFSYNNKELIINETVPNRFSPKSPDKAHLNLHINSLELGDSAVYFCANSANTGGYGYGYTFGSGTRLTVV.

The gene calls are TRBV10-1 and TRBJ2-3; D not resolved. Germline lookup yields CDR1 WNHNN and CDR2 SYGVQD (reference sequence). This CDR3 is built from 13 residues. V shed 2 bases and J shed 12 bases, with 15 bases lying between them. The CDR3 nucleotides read TGCGCCAGCAGTGAGGGGGTGGTTCGACCCCAGTATTTT. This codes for CASSEGVVRPQYF.

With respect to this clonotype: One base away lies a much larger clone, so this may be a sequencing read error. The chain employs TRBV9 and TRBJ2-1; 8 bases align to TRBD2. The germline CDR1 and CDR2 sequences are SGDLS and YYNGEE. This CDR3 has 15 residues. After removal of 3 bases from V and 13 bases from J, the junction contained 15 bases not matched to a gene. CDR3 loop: CASSGTSGLEETQFF. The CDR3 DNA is TGTGCCAGCAGCGGAACTAGCGGACTGGAAGAGACCCAGTTCTTC.

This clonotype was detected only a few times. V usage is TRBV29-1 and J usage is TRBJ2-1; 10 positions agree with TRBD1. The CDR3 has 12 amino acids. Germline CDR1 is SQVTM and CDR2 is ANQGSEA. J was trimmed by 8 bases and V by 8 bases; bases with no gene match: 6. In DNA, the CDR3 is TGCAGCATCGGACAGGGGGGGTATGAGCAGTTCTTC. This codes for CSIGQGGYEQFF.

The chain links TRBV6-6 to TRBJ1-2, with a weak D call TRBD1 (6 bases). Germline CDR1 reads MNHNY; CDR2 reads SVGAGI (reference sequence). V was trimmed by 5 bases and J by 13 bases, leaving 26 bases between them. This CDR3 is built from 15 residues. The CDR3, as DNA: TGTGCCAGCAGTCCCGAGGGTGGGACAAGTATCGGGATCACCTTC. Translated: CASSPEGGTSIGITF.

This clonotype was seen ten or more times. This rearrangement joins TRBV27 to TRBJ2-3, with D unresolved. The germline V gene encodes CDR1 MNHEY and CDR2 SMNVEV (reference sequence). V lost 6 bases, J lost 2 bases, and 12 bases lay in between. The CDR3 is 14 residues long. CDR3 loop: CASRTKGVTDTQYF. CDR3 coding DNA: TGTGCCAGCAGGACCAAGGGCGTCACAGATACGCAGTATTTT.

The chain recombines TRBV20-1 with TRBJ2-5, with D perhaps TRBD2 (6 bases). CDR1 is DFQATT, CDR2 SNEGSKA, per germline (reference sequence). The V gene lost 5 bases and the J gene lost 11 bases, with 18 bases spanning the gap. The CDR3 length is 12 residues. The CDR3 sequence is CSASRRGDEQYF. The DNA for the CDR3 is TGCAGTGCTTCGAGACGCGGGGATGAGCAGTACTTC.

The CDR3 DNA reads TGCAGTGCTAGGCTGCTTAGCCAAGAGACCCAGTACTTC. This translates into CSARLLSQETQYF. The chain uses TRBV20-1 and TRBJ2-5; D ambiguous. Germline V lookup: CDR1 DFQATT, CDR2 SNEGSKA (reference sequence). V was cut by 3 bases and J by 1 base, with 9 bases left in between. This CDR3 is 13 amino acids long.

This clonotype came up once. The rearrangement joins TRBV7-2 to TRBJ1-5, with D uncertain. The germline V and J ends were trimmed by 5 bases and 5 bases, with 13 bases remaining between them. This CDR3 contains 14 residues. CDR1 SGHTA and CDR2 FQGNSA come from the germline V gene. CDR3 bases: TGTGCCAGCAGCCTAGGGCAGAGAGATCAGCCCCAGCATTTT. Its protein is CASSLGQRDQPQHF.

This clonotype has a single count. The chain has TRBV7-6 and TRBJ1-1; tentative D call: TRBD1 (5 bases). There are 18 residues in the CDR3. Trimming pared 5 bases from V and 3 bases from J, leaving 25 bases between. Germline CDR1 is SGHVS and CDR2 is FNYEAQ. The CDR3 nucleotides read TGTGCCAGCAGCCCCGTACTGGGTGCGGCGGGACCCTACACTGAAGCTTTCTTT. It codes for CASSPVLGAAGPYTEAFF.

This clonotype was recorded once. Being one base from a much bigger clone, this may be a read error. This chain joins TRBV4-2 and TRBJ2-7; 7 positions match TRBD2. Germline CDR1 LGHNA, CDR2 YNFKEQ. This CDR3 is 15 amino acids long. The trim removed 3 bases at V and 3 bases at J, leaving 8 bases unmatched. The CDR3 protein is CASSHVRASGYEQYF. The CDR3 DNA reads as TGTGCCAGCAGCCATGTTCGGGCTAGCGGCTACGAGCAGTACTTC.

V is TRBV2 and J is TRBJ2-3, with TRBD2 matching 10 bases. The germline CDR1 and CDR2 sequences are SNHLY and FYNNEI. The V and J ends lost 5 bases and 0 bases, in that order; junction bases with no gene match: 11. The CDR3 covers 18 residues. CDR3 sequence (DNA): TGTGCCAGCAGTCCCGGAGCCGGACTAGCGGCAAGCACAGATACGCAGTATTTT. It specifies CASSPGAGLAASTDTQYF.

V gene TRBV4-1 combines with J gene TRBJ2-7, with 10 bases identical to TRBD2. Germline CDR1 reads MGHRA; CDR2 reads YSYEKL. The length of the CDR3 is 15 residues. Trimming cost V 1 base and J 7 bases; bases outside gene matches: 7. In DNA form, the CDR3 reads TGCGCCAGCAGCCAAGTTCCTAGCGGGAGCGATGAGCAGTACTTC. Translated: CASSQVPSGSDEQYF.

CDR3 sequence: CASLTLGGATGTYNEQFF. CDR3 DNA: TGTGCCAGCCTTACCCTCGGCGGAGCAACAGGCACCTACAATGAGCAGTTCTTC. The rearrangement joins TRBV6-1 to TRBJ2-1, with D perhaps matching TRBD1 (5 bases). The germline V gene has CDR1 MNHNS and CDR2 SASEGT. V lost 8 bases and J 2 bases, leaving 25 bases between the germline ends. The CDR3 runs to 18 residues.

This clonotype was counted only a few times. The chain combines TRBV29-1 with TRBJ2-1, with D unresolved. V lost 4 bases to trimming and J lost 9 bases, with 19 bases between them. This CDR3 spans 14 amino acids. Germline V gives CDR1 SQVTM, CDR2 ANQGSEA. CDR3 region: CSVASGSPDAEQFF. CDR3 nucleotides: TGCAGCGTTGCCTCGGGCTCCCCGGACGCTGAGCAGTTCTTC.

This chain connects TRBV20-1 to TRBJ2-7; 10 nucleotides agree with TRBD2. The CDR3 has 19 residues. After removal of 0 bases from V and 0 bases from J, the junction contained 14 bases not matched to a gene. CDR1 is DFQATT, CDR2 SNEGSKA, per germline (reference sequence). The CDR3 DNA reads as TGCAGTGCTAGAGATATCGGACTAGCGGTCTCCCTAAGCTCCTACGAGCAGTACTTC. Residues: CSARDIGLAVSLSSYEQYF.

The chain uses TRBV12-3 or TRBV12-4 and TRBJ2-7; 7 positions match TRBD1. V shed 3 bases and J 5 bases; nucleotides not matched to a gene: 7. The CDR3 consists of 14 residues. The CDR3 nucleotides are TGTGCCAGCAGTTTTATGAGGGGGCAGGACGAGCAGTACTTC. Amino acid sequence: CASSFMRGQDEQYF.

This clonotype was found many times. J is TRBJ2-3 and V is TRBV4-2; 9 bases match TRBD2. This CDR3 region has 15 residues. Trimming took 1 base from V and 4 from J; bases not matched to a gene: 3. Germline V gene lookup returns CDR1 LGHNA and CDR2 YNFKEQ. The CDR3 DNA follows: TGTGCCAGCAGCCAAGCATGGACTAGCGCAGATACGCAGTATTTT. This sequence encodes CASSQAWTSADTQYF.

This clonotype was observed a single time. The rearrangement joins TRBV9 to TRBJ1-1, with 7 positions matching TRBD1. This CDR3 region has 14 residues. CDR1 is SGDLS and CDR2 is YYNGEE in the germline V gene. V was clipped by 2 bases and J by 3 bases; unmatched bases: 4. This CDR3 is CASSVGTGDTEAFF. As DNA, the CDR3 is TGTGCCAGCAGCGTGGGAACAGGGGACACTGAAGCTTTCTTT. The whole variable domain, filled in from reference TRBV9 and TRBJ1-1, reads DSGVTQTPKHLITATGQRVTLRCSPRSGDLSVYWYQQSLDQGLQFLIQYYNGEERAKGNILERFSAQQFPDLHSELNLSSLELGDSALYFCASSVGTGDTEAFFGQGTRLTVV.

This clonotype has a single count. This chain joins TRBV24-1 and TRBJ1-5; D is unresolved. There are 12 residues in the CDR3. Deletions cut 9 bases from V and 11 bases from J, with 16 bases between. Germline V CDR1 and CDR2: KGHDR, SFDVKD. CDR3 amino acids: CATESGSGAQHF. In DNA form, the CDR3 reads TGTGCCACCGAATCAGGTAGTGGGGCCCAGCATTTT.

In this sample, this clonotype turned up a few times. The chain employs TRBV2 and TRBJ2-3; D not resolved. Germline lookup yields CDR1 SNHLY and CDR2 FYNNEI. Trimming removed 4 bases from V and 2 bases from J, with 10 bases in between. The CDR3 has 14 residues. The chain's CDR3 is CASSVGFLTDTQYF. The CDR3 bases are TGTGCCAGCAGTGTCGGGTTCCTCACAGATACGCAGTATTTT.

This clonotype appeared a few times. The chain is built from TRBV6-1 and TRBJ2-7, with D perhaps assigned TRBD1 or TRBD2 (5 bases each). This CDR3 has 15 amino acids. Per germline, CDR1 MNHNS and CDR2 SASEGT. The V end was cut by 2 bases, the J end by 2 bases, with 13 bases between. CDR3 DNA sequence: TGTGCCAGCAGTGAACTTGATGGGGGAACCTACGAGCAGTACTTC. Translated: CASSELDGGTYEQYF.

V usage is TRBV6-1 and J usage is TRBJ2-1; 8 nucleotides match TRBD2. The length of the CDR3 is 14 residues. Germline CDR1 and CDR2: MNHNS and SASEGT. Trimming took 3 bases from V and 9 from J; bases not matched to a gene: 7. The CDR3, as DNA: TGTGCCAGCAGTGATACCGGGGGGGGCCGTGAGCAGTTCTTC. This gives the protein CASSDTGGGREQFF.

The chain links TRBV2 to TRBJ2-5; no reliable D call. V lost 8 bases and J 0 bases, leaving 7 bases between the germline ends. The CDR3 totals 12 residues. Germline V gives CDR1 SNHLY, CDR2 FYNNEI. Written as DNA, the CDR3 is TGTGCCAGCTTGGGTTACCAAGAGACCCAGTACTTC. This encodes CASLGYQETQYF.

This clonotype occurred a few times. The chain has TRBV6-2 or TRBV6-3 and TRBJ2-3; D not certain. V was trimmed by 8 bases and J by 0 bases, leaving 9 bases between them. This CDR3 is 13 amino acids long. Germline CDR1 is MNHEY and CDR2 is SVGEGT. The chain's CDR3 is CASCRQSTDTQYF. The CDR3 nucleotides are TGTGCCAGCTGTAGGCAGAGCACAGATACGCAGTATTTT.

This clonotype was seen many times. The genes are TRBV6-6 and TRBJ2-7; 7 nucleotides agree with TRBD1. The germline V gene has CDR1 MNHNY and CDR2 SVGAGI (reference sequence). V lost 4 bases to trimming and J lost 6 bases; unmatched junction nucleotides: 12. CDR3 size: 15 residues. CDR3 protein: CASSSESDRVPEQYF. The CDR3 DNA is TGTGCCAGCAGTTCGGAGAGTGACAGGGTTCCCGAGCAGTACTTC.

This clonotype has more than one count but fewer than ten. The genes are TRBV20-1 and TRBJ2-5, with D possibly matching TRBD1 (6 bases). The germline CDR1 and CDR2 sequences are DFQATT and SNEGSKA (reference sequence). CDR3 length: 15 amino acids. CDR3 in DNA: TGCAGGCTTACTCACGCGAGGGGGTCCCAAGAGACCCAGTACTTC. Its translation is CRLTHARGSQETQYF.

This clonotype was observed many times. Here the CDR3 reads CASSTLRGAPLEAFF. The CDR3, as DNA: TGTGCCAGCAGCACTCTGAGGGGGGCTCCCCTCGAAGCTTTCTTT. The chain carries TRBV7-9 and TRBJ1-1; D is possibly TRBD1 (6 bases). The CDR3 is 15 residues long. Germline V lookup: CDR1 SEHNR, CDR2 FQNEAQ (reference sequence). V lost 5 bases to trimming and J lost 8 bases, with 21 bases between them.

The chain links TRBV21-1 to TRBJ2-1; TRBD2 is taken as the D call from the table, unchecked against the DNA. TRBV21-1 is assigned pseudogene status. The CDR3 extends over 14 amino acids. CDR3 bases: TGTGCCAGCAGCAAAGGAGGGCTGTACAATGAGCAGTTCTTC. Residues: CASSKGGLYNEQFF.

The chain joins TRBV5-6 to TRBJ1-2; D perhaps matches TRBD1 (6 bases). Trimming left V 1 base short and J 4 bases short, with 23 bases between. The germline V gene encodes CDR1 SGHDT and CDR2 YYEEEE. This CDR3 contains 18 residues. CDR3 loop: CASSLSGVMGTVIYGYTF. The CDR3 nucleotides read TGTGCCAGCAGCTTGTCAGGGGTCATGGGGACCGTCATCTATGGCTACACCTTC.